This T cell receptor (beta chain) was captured by sequencing in a study of cytomegalovirus exposure and HLA in healthy donors. With 60 Vbeta and 13 Jbeta primers, the PCR was carried out. Clones were read by immunoSEQ multiplex PCR, and TCRdb kept only the in-frame ones, dropping some. This table holds 100,000 to 150,000 clones, approximately 80% found once. V trimming: 0 bases; J trimming: 2 bases; junction bases outside the gene matches: 1. The CDR3 loop spans 14 amino acids. Germline V lookup: CDR1 LGHNA, CDR2 YSLEER. Points from the study as a whole: TCR beta sequences reportedly predicted the HLA-A and HLA-B alleles of most subjects accurately.

Turning to this clone: Its antigen is undetermined.

The clonotype comes from a female donor in good health and CMV-seronegative. The chain uses TRBV4-3 and TRBJ2-7; 7 bases fit TRBD1. The material sequenced was PBMCs. The chain's CDR3 is CASSQDRGTYEQYF. In nucleotides, the CDR3 is TGCGCCAGCAGCCAAGACAGGGGGACCTACGAGCAGTACTTC.